These 12 T cell receptor beta chains were all obtained from the same sample, sequenced in a study of cytomegalovirus exposure and HLA in healthy donors (dated by TCRdb to 2016 to 2017). The protocol used for the library was the immunoSEQ multiplex PCR assay. TCRdb stores this immuneACCESS table with in-frame sequences only. Part of the clones is absent; in the studies checked, under half of the shortfall reflects unresolved V genes, and no reason is known for the rest. In this sample the table shows 150,000 or so clones, around 87% of which occur a single time. 1.4% of the sample rests with the top ten. Sequencing used PBMCs. The receptors stem from a woman aged 25 to 39 in good health and CMV-seronegative.

The rearrangement links TRBV27 to TRBJ2-5; D perhaps matches TRBD2 (6 bases). V was shortened by 1 base and J by 5 bases, with 23 bases between the two germline ends. CDR1 MNHEY and CDR2 SMNVEV come from the germline V gene (reference sequence). The CDR3 length is 18 residues. CDR3 bases: TGTGCCAGCAGTTTATACGCGTCAGGGAGGAGGATCTTGGAGACCCAGTACTTC. It yields the protein CASSLYASGRRILETQYF.

The V and J genes are TRBV11-2 and TRBJ2-3; D gene unclear. The CDR3 contains 14 residues. V lost 1 base and J 2 bases, leaving 7 bases between the germline ends. Germline CDR1 SGHAT, CDR2 FQNNGV. CDR3 region: CASSLVPYTDTQYF. DNA for the CDR3: TGTGCCAGCAGCTTAGTCCCCTACACAGATACGCAGTATTTT. Full variable domain (missing parts from reference TRBV11-2 and TRBJ2-3): EAGVAQSPRYKIIEKRQSVAFWCNPISGHATLYWYQQILGQGPKLLIQFQNNGVVDDSQLPKDRFSAERLKGVDSTLKIQPAKLEDSAVYLCASSLVPYTDTQYFGPGTRLTVL.

Only a few counts were recorded for this clone. This chain connects TRBV6-5 to TRBJ1-2; the D gene is possibly TRBD1 (6 bases). Germline CDR1 is MNHEY and CDR2 is SVGAGI. The ends were cut back, 5 bases at V and 8 bases at J, with 15 bases in the middle. The CDR3 has 13 residues. In nucleotides, the CDR3 is TGTGCCAGCAGTGCACCCGGGGGGCGCGGCTACACCTTC. Translating gives CASSAPGGRGYTF.

The chain recombines TRBV4-1 with TRBJ1-2, with no clear D. Germline V CDR1 and CDR2: MGHRA, YSYEKL. The CDR3 spans 13 residues. V was cut by 2 bases and J by 4 bases, with 8 bases left in between. The CDR3 loop reads CASSQPGLYGYTF. The CDR3 nucleotides read TGCGCCAGCAGCCAACCAGGCCTCTATGGCTACACCTTC.

The V and J genes are TRBV15 and TRBJ1-5, with 7 bases aligning to TRBD1. Germline CDR1 and CDR2: LNHNV and YYDKDF (reference sequence). Trimming cost V 0 bases and J 0 bases; bases outside gene matches: 11. The CDR3 spans 19 residues. CDR3 sequence reads: CATSREEGGDMFSNQPQHF. The DNA of the CDR3 is TGTGCCACCAGCAGAGAAGAAGGGGGCGATATGTTTAGCAATCAGCCCCAGCATTTT.

V is TRBV19 and J is TRBJ2-7; 8 nucleotides agree with TRBD2. This CDR3 has 11 amino acids. From germline, CDR1 is LNHDA and CDR2 SQIVND (reference sequence). Losses at the gene ends were 7 bases for V and 6 bases for J; bases not matched to a gene: 2. CDR3 DNA: TGTGCCAGTACCGGGGGGGCCGAGCAGTACTTC. Translating it yields CASTGGAEQYF.

This clone was counted a few times. This rearrangement joins TRBV11-2 to TRBJ1-1; 8 positions agree with TRBD1. The CDR3 totals 14 residues. J gave up 1 base and V 2 bases, and 0 bases lay outside the gene matches. The germline V gene has CDR1 SGHAT and CDR2 FQNNGV. The CDR3 DNA sequence: TGTGCCAGCAGCTTACAGGGGGCGAACACTGAAGCTTTCTTT. As protein: CASSLQGANTEAFF.

The V call is TRBV7-2, the J call TRBJ1-5; D may be TRBD1 (5 bases). Germline assignment: CDR1 SGHTA and CDR2 FQGNSA. The CDR3 contains 16 residues. V lost 3 bases and J 0 bases, leaving 12 bases between the germline ends. The CDR3 DNA sequence: TGTGCCAGCAGCTTCGGAGGGACCTATAGCAATCAGCCCCAGCATTTT. It specifies CASSFGGTYSNQPQHF. Complete variable domain (other parts from reference TRBV7-2 and TRBJ1-5): GAGVSQSPSNKVTEKGKDVELRCDPISGHTALYWYRQSLGQGLEFLIYFQGNSAPDKSGLPSDRFSAERTGGSVSTLTIQRTQQEDSAVYLCASSFGGTYSNQPQHFGDGTRLSIL.

The gene calls are TRBV15 and TRBJ2-6; D is perhaps TRBD2 (6 bases). Per germline, CDR1 LNHNV and CDR2 YYDKDF (reference sequence). This CDR3 has 14 amino acids. Trimming took off 7 bases at V and 4 bases at J, with 11 bases between the two ends. In nucleotides, the CDR3 is TGTGCCACCACCCTGGGGGGAGGGGCCAACGTCCTGACTTTC. Its protein is CATTLGGGANVLTF. Together with reference TRBV15 and TRBJ2-6, the CDR3 gives the full variable domain: DAMVIQNPRYQVTQFGKPVTLSCSQTLNHNVMYWYQQKSSQAPKLLFHYYDKDFNNEADTPDNFQSRRPNTSFCFLDIRSPGLGDTAMYLCATTLGGGANVLTFGAGSRLTVL.

This clone was seen only once. The chain joins TRBV5-1 to TRBJ2-1, with TRBD1 as a possible D gene (5 bases). The CDR3 has 16 residues. Germline CDR1 is SGHRS and CDR2 is YFSETQ. The V end lost 3 bases, the J end lost 2 bases, and 15 bases lay between the germline ends. As DNA, the CDR3 is TGCGCCAGCAGCTCGACCAGGGTGAGCACCTACAATGAGCAGTTCTTC. It is translated as CASSSTRVSTYNEQFF.

This rearrangement joins TRBV6-8 to TRBJ2-1, with 8 bases matching TRBD1. V lost 2 bases, J lost 7 bases, and 25 bases stayed unmatched. There are 21 residues in the CDR3. Germline V gene data show CDR1 as MNHGY and CDR2 as SAAAGT. CDR3 protein: CASSYPTQTTTLWTGLNEQFF. The CDR3 DNA is TGTGCCAGCAGTTACCCGACCCAAACCACTACCCTATGGACAGGGCTTAATGAGCAGTTCTTC.

The DNA of the CDR3 is TGTGCCAGCAGTGTAGTTTACTCCTACAATGAGCAGTTCTTC. Its protein is CASSVVYSYNEQFF. V gene TRBV6-1 combines with J gene TRBJ2-1; no definite D call. CDR3 size: 14 residues. CDR1 and CDR2 from the germline V gene are MNHNS and SASEGT. Between the trimmed V and J ends, which lost 4 bases and 0 bases, there was a span of 7 bases.